The source of this T cell receptor (beta chain) is a study of human T cells and chemical hapten exposure (dated by TCRdb to the early 2020s). At the level of the whole study: For sensitization, 2% DPC in acetone was applied to a roughly 2 cm by roughly 2 cm area of upper inner arm skin. Weekly therapeutic DPC doses were additionally applied to the scalp of patients throughout the approximately 24-week study period. Patch testing on the upper back used Finn chambers containing 0.01% DPC, with scoring done after 6 days according to International Contact Dermatitis Research Group standards. The mostly female patient cohort included alopecia areata with under or over 50% scalp involvement, alopecia totalis and alopecia universalis. Libraries were pooled for sequencing, and variation in per-sample TCR yields was attributed mainly to small differences in library volumes within the pool. In alopecia patients, the study followed how the peripheral blood TCR repertoire changed in vivo over primary and secondary sensitization to diphenylcyclopropenone (DPC), a hapten. Blood samples were taken from patients before sensitization (week 0) and then at 2, 6 and about 24 weeks after DPC sensitization. Blood for TCR sequencing was provided by twenty-nine alopecia patients at one to four time points (pre-sensitization, 2, 6 and 24 weeks).

The library was produced with RACE. Instrument on record: NextSeq 500. Library preparation attached unique molecular identifiers to individual cDNA molecules for quantitative, reproducible TCR counting. From each blood RNA sample, both TCR alpha and TCR beta chains were sequenced. Turning to the authors' computational methods: The median number of TCRs per sample was approximately 98,000, ranging from about 20,000 to 750,000. V, J and CDR3 annotation of the TCR reads was carried out using the Decombinator software suite. Every sample was subsampled to the same number of TCRs (28,000) for the PS versus PT1 abundance plots. Expanded TCRs were defined as absent before sensitization and observed at least eight times at the 2-week time point. Using fastp at Q25 and MiXCR, TCRdb reprocessed the public reads and kept productive beta chains. One record per CDR3 amino acid sequence lists the most common genes and DNA. The V and J calls follow TCRdb's processing rather than the paper's. The sample data list around 80,000 distinct CDR3 sequences, and more than 6.5% of these were observed just once. The ten largest make up 1% to 1.5% of the sample.

The time point label corresponds to: patch test 2, 6 weeks after DPC sensitization. Interpreted using the paper, the treatment or condition label stands for: therapeutic diphenylcyclopropenone sensitization with weekly scalp DPC. At every patch-test visit, the blood draw took place before the patch test was put on. Eligible patients were aged 18 to 70, diagnosed with alopecia, deemed suitable for DPC therapy, and excluded if pregnant. Total RNA was extracted from unfractionated whole blood that had been collected in Tempus Blood RNA tubes. This clonotype came up many times. Its antigen is still unknown. The sample holds no much larger clone one base away, and base qualities are not on file. Results the study describes overall, beyond this receptor: The number of PT1 expanded TCRs positively correlated with patch test score, significant at thresholds 8, 16 and 32 but not 4. Because all patients had alopecia, a presumed autoimmune disease, the immune response of the patients might differ from that of healthy individuals. Repeated subsampling changed both the strength of the expansion versus patch-test correlation and the threshold at which that correlation became significant. Compared with pre-sensitization or healthy control sets, expanded TCRs formed significantly more large CDR3 similarity clusters, which is consistent with antigen-driven responses. DPC sensitization did not change how many TCRs were above 1 in 1000 frequency, and no evidence was found of alterations in global repertoire structure.

The CDR3 numbers 15 residues from cysteine through phenylalanine. Kept here is only the CDR3 DNA, which spans 45 bases and is read in frame from base 1. Relative to germline, V is missing 6 bases and J is missing 0 bases, with 4 bases of the junction outside any gene match. CDR1 and CDR2 are drawn from the germline V gene: SNHLY, FYNNEI. The chain is assembled from TRBV2 and TRBJ2-7; TRBD2 lines up with 11 middle nucleotides. This TCR was sampled from a woman between 25 and 40 years old with alopecia areata. Some clones in this sample may be carry-over from other donors' samples. This sample comprised whole blood, obtained in connection with sensitization to the hapten diphenylcyclopropenone (DPC). The nucleotide sequence is given as TGTGCCAGCAGGGCGGGACTAGCGGCCTCCTACGAGCAGTACTTC. Its protein is CASRAGLAASYEQYF.